The 17 T cell receptor beta chains in this list originate from one sample, sequenced in a study of T cell repertoires and leukemia-associated antigens. These receptors' antigens are unknown. Each CDR3 protein gets one entry after TCRdb re-called the 5' RACE reads with MiXCR. The profile shows over 10,000 distinct CDR3 sequences, over 40% of them singletons. Specimen: CD3+ T cells sorted from blood and cultured. The receptors shown here come from a female donor in good health.

This sequence joins TRBV20-1 and TRBJ2-5; the match to TRBD1 covers 8 bases. The CDR3 runs 12 residues. The germline gives CDR1 DFQATT, CDR2 SNEGSKA (reference sequence). Here the CDR3 DNA reads TGCAGCGTCTGGGGACAGGCGGAGACCCAGTACTTC. This translates into CSVWGQAETQYF.

V is TRBV6-5 and J is TRBJ2-7, with 9 bases fitting TRBD2. Trimming removed 6 bases from V and 2 bases from J; junction bases left unmatched: 8. The CDR3 spans 15 residues. Germline V gene sequence: CDR1 MNHEY, CDR2 SVGAGI. CDR3 coding DNA: TGTGCCAGCAGCAATAGCGGGACTAGCACCTACGAGCAGTACTTC. It translates to CASSNSGTSTYEQYF.

This clonotype is deemed medium-sized. CDR3 sequence reads: CASSSGTGYEQYF. For the CDR3, the DNA is TGTGCCAGCAGCTCCGGGACAGGCTACGAGCAGTACTTC. This chain connects TRBV7-9 to TRBJ2-7, with TRBD1 matching over 8 bases. CDR1 and CDR2 from the germline V gene are SEHNR and FQNEAQ (reference sequence). V shed 4 bases and J 3 bases; nucleotides not matched to a gene: 2. This CDR3 is 13 amino acids long.

This clonotype is termed medium-sized. The chain combines TRBV20-1 with TRBJ2-7; no clear D. The CDR3 covers 13 residues. Germline CDR1 and CDR2: DFQATT and SNEGSKA (reference sequence). V lost 0 bases and J lost 10, with 16 bases in between. The CDR3 DNA sequence: TGCAGTGCTAGAGACCCTAGACAACCTGTTCAGTACTTC. Protein product: CSARDPRQPVQYF.

This clonotype was seen a handful of times. The genes are TRBV9 and TRBJ1-2, with 8 bases lining up with TRBD1. CDR3 length: 14 amino acids. Germline V gene sequence: CDR1 SGDLS, CDR2 YYNGEE. V lost 3 bases, J lost 4 bases, and 5 bases stayed unmatched. DNA for the CDR3: TGTGCCAGCAGCGCCCCGGGACAGGTCTATGGCTACACCTTC. It specifies CASSAPGQVYGYTF.

In its sample, this clonotype was seen a few times. The chain joins TRBV27 to TRBJ1-2; a possible D gene is TRBD1 (6 bases). The CDR3 is 16 residues long. CDR1 is MNHEY, CDR2 SMNVEV, per germline (reference sequence). V shed 6 bases and J shed 4 bases, with 21 bases lying between them. The CDR3 DNA is TGTGCCAGCAGATCTAACGCAGGGGCTCTTTTCTATGGCTACACCTTC. Protein: CASRSNAGALFYGYTF.

V and J are TRBV29-1 and TRBJ1-1; D might be TRBD1 (6 bases). The V end lost 6 bases, the J end lost 10 bases, and 21 bases lay between the germline ends. Germline CDR1 reads SQVTM; CDR2 reads ANQGSEA. The CDR3 sequence is 13 residues long. For the CDR3, the DNA is TGCAGCGTAGGCGGGGGGGGACACACGGGAGCTTTCTTT. Residues: CSVGGGGHTGAFF.

The chain links TRBV9 to TRBJ1-4, with 8 positions matching TRBD1. The V segment lost 3 bases and the J segment 5 bases; nucleotides outside the gene matches: 6. The germline gives CDR1 SGDLS, CDR2 YYNGEE. This CDR3 contains 15 residues. CDR3 loop: CASSATGVENEKLFF. The DNA of the CDR3 is TGTGCCAGCAGCGCGACAGGGGTAGAGAATGAAAAACTGTTTTTT.

Ten or more counts support this clonotype. The V call is TRBV2, the J call TRBJ1-2; D possibly corresponds to TRBD1 (6 bases). Trimming pared 7 bases from V and 4 bases from J, leaving 10 bases between. The V gene's germline CDR1 is SNHLY and CDR2 FYNNEI. This CDR3 has 12 residues. The CDR3 DNA reads as TGTGCCAGCAAGGGGGTTAGCTATGGCTACACCTTC. It translates to CASKGVSYGYTF.

This clonotype ranks as medium-sized. This chain joins TRBV28 and TRBJ2-1; 7 bases align to TRBD2. V trimming: 6 bases; J trimming: 2 bases; junction bases outside the gene matches: 1. Germline CDR1 and CDR2: MDHEN and SYDVKM. The CDR3 is made up of 13 amino acids. In nucleotides, the CDR3 is TGTGCCAGCAGCAGCGGGGCCTACAATGAGCAGTTCTTC. As protein: CASSSGAYNEQFF.

The chain carries TRBV5-5 and TRBJ2-1; the D is unclear. V lost 0 bases, J lost 3 bases, and 13 bases lay in between. Germline-derived CDR1 and CDR2 are SGHKS and YYEKEE (reference sequence). This CDR3 has 16 amino acids. CDR3 region: CASSLASSYVYNEQFF. The CDR3 DNA is TGTGCCAGCAGCTTGGCCTCGTCATATGTCTACAATGAGCAGTTCTTC.

This clonotype has a handful of counts. The chain carries TRBV6-2 or TRBV6-3 and TRBJ2-7; 7 bases map to TRBD1. The CDR3 extends over 14 amino acids. Germline V gene lookup returns CDR1 MNHEY and CDR2 SVGEGT. With V trimmed by 2 bases and J by 2 bases, 3 bases remained unmatched. The CDR3 DNA reads TGTGCCAGCAGTTACCGGGACAGCGCCTACGAGCAGTACTTC. Protein: CASSYRDSAYEQYF.

This clonotype has a count of ten or more. This may arise from a read error, as a much more abundant clone is one base away. The CDR3 loop is CASKVVGGGPGELFF. The CDR3 DNA reads as TGTGCCAGCAAGGTAGTGGGTGGAGGACCCGGGGAGCTGTTTTTT. The V gene is TRBV27, the J gene TRBJ2-2; a possible D gene is TRBD2 (5 bases). Per germline, CDR1 MNHEY and CDR2 SMNVEV (reference sequence). The length of the CDR3 is 15 residues. Trimming removed 7 bases at V and 6 bases at J, with 18 bases between.

This clonotype is medium-sized (0.01 to 0.1%). J is TRBJ2-1 and V is TRBV5-1, with TRBD1 identical over 8 bases. This CDR3 is 12 amino acids long. The ends lost 0 bases at V and 15 bases at J; junction bases unmatched: 5. Germline CDR1 is SGHRS and CDR2 is YFSETQ. The CDR3 region is CASSLGGQGLFF. The CDR3, as DNA: TGCGCCAGCAGCTTGGGAGGACAGGGTCTGTTCTTC.

Regarding this clonotype: Germline and junction disagree at one end, which may indicate a read error. V gene TRBV27 combines with J gene TRBJ2-7; D is perhaps TRBD1 or TRBD2 (6 bases each). CDR1 and CDR2 from the germline V gene are MNHEY and SMNVEV (reference sequence). The CDR3 covers 17 residues. This CDR3 reads CASSLRLRGGITYKQYF. The CDR3, as DNA: TGCGCCAGCAGTTTAAGGTTGAGAGGGGGGATAACCTACAAGCAGTACTTC.

This clonotype appeared a single time. Relative to the germline gene, one junction end is altered; a read error may explain this. This rearrangement joins TRBV20-1 to TRBJ2-7; 13 bases map to TRBD2. Germline loops: CDR1 DFQATT, CDR2 SNEGSKA (reference sequence). This CDR3 region has 14 residues. CDR3 amino acids: CSAGLAGVGNERYF. The DNA of the CDR3 is TGCAGTGCAGGACTAGCGGGAGTTGGGAACGAGCGGTACTTC.

This chain joins TRBV9 and TRBJ2-2, with D possibly TRBD2 on 6 matching bases. The germline V and J ends were trimmed by 0 bases and 7 bases, with 13 bases remaining between them. CDR1 is SGDLS and CDR2 is YYNGEE in the germline V gene. CDR3 length: 15 amino acids. The CDR3 DNA reads TGTGCCAGCAGCGTAGAGGGACTTGGCAACGGGGAGCTGTTTTTT. It yields the protein CASSVEGLGNGELFF.